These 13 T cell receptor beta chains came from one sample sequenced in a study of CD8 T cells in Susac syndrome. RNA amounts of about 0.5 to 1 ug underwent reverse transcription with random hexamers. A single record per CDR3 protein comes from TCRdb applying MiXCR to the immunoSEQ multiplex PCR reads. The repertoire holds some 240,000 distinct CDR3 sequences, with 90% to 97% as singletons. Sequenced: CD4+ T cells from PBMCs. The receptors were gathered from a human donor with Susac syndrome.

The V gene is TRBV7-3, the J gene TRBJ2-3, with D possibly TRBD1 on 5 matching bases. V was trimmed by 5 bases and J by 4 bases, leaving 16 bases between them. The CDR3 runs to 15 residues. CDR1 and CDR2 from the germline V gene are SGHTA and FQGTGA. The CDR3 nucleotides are TGTGCCAGCAGCCCGCAGGGCTCAGCCGCAGATACGCAGTATTTT. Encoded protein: CASSPQGSAADTQYF.

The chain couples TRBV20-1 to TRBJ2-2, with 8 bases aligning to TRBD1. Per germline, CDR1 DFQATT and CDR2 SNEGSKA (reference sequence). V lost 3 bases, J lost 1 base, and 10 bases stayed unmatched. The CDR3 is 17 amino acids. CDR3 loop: CSASGPAGTGNTGELFF. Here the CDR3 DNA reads TGCAGTGCTAGTGGTCCGGCCGGGACAGGGAACACCGGGGAGCTGTTTTTT.

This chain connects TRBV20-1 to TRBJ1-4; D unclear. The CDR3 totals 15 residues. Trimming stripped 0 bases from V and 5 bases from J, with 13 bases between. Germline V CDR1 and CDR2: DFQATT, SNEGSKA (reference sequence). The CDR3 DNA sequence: TGCAGTGCTAGAGATCCCGAAAGGATGAATGAAAAACTGTTTTTT. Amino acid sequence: CSARDPERMNEKLFF.

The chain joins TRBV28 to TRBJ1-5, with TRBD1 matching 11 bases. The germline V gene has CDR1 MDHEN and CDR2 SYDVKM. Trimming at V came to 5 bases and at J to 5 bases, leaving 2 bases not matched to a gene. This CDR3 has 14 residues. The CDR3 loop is CASSVGQGDQPQHF. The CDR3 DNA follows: TGTGCCAGCAGTGTGGGACAGGGGGATCAGCCCCAGCATTTT.

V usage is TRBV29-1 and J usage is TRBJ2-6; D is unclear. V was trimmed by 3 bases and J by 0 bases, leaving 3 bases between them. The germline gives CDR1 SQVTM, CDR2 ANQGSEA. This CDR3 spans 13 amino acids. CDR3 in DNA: TGCAGCGTTGATGGCTCTGGGGCCAACGTCCTGACTTTC. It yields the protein CSVDGSGANVLTF.

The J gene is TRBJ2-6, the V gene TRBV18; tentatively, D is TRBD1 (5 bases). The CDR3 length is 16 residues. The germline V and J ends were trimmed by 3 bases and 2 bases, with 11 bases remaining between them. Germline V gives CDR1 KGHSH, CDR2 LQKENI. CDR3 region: CASSPPGKAGANVLTF. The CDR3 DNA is TGTGCCAGCTCACCGCCAGGGAAAGCTGGGGCCAACGTCCTGACTTTC.

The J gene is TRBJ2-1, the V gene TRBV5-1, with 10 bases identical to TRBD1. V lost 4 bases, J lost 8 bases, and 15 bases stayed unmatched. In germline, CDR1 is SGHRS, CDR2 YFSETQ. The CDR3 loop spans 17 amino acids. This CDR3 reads CASSESQTGQGWYEQFF. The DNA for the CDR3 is TGCGCCAGCAGCGAAAGTCAAACGGGACAGGGGTGGTATGAGCAGTTCTTC. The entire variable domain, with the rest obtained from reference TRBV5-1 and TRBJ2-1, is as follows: KAGVTQTPRYLIKTRGQQVTLSCSPISGHRSVSWYQQTPGQGLQFLFEYFSETQRNKGNFPGRFSGRQFSNSRSEMNVSTLELGDSALYLCASSESQTGQGWYEQFFGPGTRLTVL.

The chain's CDR3 is CSAGTELYPNTF. The CDR3, as DNA: TGCAGCGCCGGGACAGAGCTATACCCGAATACCTTC. The chain employs TRBV29-1 and TRBJ1-2; 7 positions agree with TRBD1. The length of the CDR3 is 12 residues. J was trimmed by 14 bases and V by 7 bases; bases with no gene match: 16. Germline V gene data show CDR1 as SQVTM and CDR2 as ANQGSEA.

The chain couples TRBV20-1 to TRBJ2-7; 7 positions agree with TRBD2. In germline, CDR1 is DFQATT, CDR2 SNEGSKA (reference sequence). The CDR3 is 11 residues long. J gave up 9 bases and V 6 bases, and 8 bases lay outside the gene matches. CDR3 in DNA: TGCAGTGCACCACTAGCGACGGGGCAGTACTTC. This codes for CSAPLATGQYF.

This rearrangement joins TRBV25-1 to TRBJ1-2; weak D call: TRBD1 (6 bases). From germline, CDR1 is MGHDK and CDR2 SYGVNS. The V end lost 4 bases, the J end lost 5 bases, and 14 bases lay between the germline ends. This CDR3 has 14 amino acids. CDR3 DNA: TGTGCCAGCAGTGTCGGACAGATCGGGTATGGCTACACCTTC. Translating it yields CASSVGQIGYGYTF.

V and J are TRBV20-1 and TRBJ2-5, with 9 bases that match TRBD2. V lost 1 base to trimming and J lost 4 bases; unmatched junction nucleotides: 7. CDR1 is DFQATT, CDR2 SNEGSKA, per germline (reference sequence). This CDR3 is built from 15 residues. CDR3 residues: CSARGFAGGGETQYF. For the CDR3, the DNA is TGCAGTGCTAGAGGTTTTGCGGGAGGGGGAGAGACCCAGTACTTC.

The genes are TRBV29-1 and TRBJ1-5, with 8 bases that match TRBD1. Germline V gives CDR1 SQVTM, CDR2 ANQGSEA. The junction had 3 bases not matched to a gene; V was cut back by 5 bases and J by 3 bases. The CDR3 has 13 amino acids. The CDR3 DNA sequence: TGCAGCGTTTCGGACAGGGCCAATCAGCCCCAGCATTTT. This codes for CSVSDRANQPQHF.

The CDR3 bases are TGCAGTGCTAGGGAAAGCTCCTACAATGAGCAGTTCTTC. This gives the protein CSARESSYNEQFF. V is TRBV20-1 and J is TRBJ2-1; D uncertain. V lost 3 bases to trimming and J lost 0 bases, with 6 bases between them. Germline V gene data show CDR1 as DFQATT and CDR2 as SNEGSKA (reference sequence). This CDR3 has 13 amino acids.